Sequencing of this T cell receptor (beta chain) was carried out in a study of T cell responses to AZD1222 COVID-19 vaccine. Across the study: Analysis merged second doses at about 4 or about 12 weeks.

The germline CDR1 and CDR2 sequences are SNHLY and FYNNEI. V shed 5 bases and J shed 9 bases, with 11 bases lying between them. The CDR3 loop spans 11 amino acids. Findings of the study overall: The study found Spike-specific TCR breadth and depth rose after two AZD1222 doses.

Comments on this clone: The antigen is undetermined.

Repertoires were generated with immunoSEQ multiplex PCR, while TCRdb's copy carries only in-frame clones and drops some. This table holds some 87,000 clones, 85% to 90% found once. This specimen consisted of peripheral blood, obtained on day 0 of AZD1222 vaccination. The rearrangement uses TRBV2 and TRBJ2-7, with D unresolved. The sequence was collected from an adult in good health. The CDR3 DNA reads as TGTGCCAGCAGTTGGATCGGTGGGCAGTACTTC. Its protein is CASSWIGGQYF.